The rows below give T cell receptor beta chains drawn from one sample of a study of T-cell reconstitution after alpha-beta-depleted transplantation in children. A single record per CDR3 protein comes from TCRdb applying MiXCR to the PCR reads. The top ten clones hold 3% to 4% of a sample with a few hundred thousand distinct CDR3 sequences, about 17% of them seen once. The sample consisted of PBMCs from the stem cell graft donor, taken from the stem cell graft. The receptors stem from a human donor who donated a stem cell graft to a child with acute lymphoblastic leukemia. CDR3s include the opening cysteine and the closing phenylalanine or tryptophan. D genes are given only for firm matches. A row's size may be missing; if present it is once, few, many or a size class.

CDR3nt: TGCGCCAGCAGCTCACAGGGAAATCTCTACGAGCAGTACTTC
CDR3aa: CASSSQGNLYEQYF
abundance: NA
j_gene: TRBJ2-7
d_gene: NA
v_gene: TRBV5-1

CDR3nt: TGCAGTGCTAGCCAGGGAAGGTCCTACGAGCAGTACTTC
CDR3aa: CSASQGRSYEQYF
abundance: NA
j_gene: TRBJ2-7
d_gene: NA
v_gene: TRBV20-1

CDR3nt: TGTGCCAGTTCCCGGACAGGGGCTCTGGATACGCAGTATTTT
CDR3aa: CASSRTGALDTQYF
abundance: NA
j_gene: TRBJ2-3
d_gene: TRBD1
v_gene: TRBV19

CDR3nt: TGTGCCAGCAGTTACTCGGCTAGCGGGGATGAGCAGTTCTTC
CDR3aa: CASSYSASGDEQFF
abundance: few
j_gene: TRBJ2-1
d_gene: TRBD2
v_gene: TRBV6-5

CDR3nt: TGCGCCAGCAGCTATTGGGACAGCGTCGGGCAGTACTTC
CDR3aa: CASSYWDSVGQYF
abundance: NA
j_gene: TRBJ2-7
d_gene: TRBD1
v_gene: TRBV5-1

CDR3nt: TGCAGTGCTAGAGATGGGGTGACAGGGGACTACAATGAGCAGTTCTTC
CDR3aa: CSARDGVTGDYNEQFF
abundance: NA
j_gene: TRBJ2-1
d_gene: TRBD1
v_gene: TRBV20-1

CDR3nt: TGCAGCGTTGCCCCCTCCGGGAGGCCACAAGAGACCCAGTACTTC
CDR3aa: CSVAPSGRPQETQYF
abundance: NA
j_gene: TRBJ2-5
d_gene: TRBD2
v_gene: TRBV29-1

CDR3nt: TGTGCCAGCAGCTTCAGTCCGGGACAGGGATCTGAAGCTTTCTTT
CDR3aa: CASSFSPGQGSEAFF
abundance: many
j_gene: TRBJ1-1
d_gene: TRBD1
v_gene: TRBV7-3

CDR3nt: TGTGCCAGCAGCTCACGGACAGGTATGGTCCACGAGCAGTACTTC
CDR3aa: CASSSRTGMVHEQYF
abundance: NA
j_gene: TRBJ2-7
d_gene: TRBD1
v_gene: TRBV7-2

CDR3nt: TGCAGTGCTCCCCGGACAGGGGGCCGTAATGAGCAGTTCTTC
CDR3aa: CSAPRTGGRNEQFF
abundance: NA
j_gene: TRBJ2-1
d_gene: TRBD1
v_gene: TRBV20-1

CDR3nt: TGTGCCATAGGGACTAGCGGGAGCTCCTACAATGAGCAGTTCTTC
CDR3aa: CAIGTSGSSYNEQFF
abundance: few
j_gene: TRBJ2-1
d_gene: TRBD2
v_gene: TRBV10-3

CDR3nt: TGTGCCAGCAGTCCAAACGTATACTACGAGCAGTACTTC
CDR3aa: CASSPNVYYEQYF
abundance: few
j_gene: TRBJ2-7
d_gene: NA
v_gene: TRBV27

CDR3nt: TGCGCCAGCAGCTATACCCTGACAGGGGACACTGAAGCTTTCTTT
CDR3aa: CASSYTLTGDTEAFF
abundance: once
j_gene: TRBJ1-1
d_gene: TRBD1
v_gene: TRBV10-2

CDR3nt: TGTGCCAGCAGTTTAGGAGTGGCCCCTAGGCCCGCTGAAGCTTTCTTT
CDR3aa: CASSLGVAPRPAEAFF
abundance: few
j_gene: TRBJ1-1
d_gene: NA
v_gene: TRBV12-3/TRBV12-4

CDR3nt: TGTGCCAGCAGCGTAGAACCAGGGGGACGAAACACCATATATTTT
CDR3aa: CASSVEPGGRNTIYF
abundance: many
j_gene: TRBJ1-3
d_gene: TRBD1
v_gene: TRBV9

CDR3nt: TGTGCCAGCAGCTTGGCAGGGCAGGACCCCGAGCAGTACTTC
CDR3aa: CASSLAGQDPEQYF
abundance: NA
j_gene: TRBJ2-7
d_gene: NA
v_gene: TRBV5-6

CDR3nt: TGTGCCAGCAGCTTGGTCTGGGCGAACACCGGGGAGCTGTTTTTT
CDR3aa: CASSLVWANTGELFF
abundance: NA
j_gene: TRBJ2-2
d_gene: NA
v_gene: TRBV5-5

CDR3nt: TGCAGCGTTGATGGCCAGGGGGGTACAGATACGCAGTATTTT
CDR3aa: CSVDGQGGTDTQYF
abundance: NA
j_gene: TRBJ2-3
d_gene: NA
v_gene: TRBV29-1

CDR3nt: TGTGCCAGCAGCTTAACCGGGTGGGGGCAGGAGCTGTTTTTT
CDR3aa: CASSLTGWGQELFF
abundance: few
j_gene: TRBJ2-2
d_gene: NA
v_gene: TRBV7-3

CDR3nt: TGTGCCAGCGGCCATGCGGGACTTAGCAACAATGAGCAGTTCTTC
CDR3aa: CASGHAGLSNNEQFF
abundance: NA
j_gene: TRBJ2-1
d_gene: NA
v_gene: TRBV11-2

CDR3nt: TGTGCCTGGAGTGCCCCGTGGCAGAACACTGAAGCTTTCTTT
CDR3aa: CAWSAPWQNTEAFF
abundance: NA
j_gene: TRBJ1-1
d_gene: NA
v_gene: TRBV30

CDR3nt: TGTGCCAGCAGTTACTTAGTCAGTGAAGCTTTCTTT
CDR3aa: CASSYLVSEAFF
abundance: NA
j_gene: TRBJ1-1
d_gene: NA
v_gene: TRBV6-6

CDR3nt: TGTGCCAGCAGCCCTTACAGGGGAGAACAAGAGACCCAGTACTTC
CDR3aa: CASSPYRGEQETQYF
abundance: once
j_gene: TRBJ2-5
d_gene: TRBD1
v_gene: TRBV3-1

CDR3nt: TGCGCCAGCAGCTTGGATGGGCCGCCATACAATGAGCAGTTCTTC
CDR3aa: CASSLDGPPYNEQFF
abundance: NA
j_gene: TRBJ2-1
d_gene: NA
v_gene: TRBV5-1

CDR3nt: TGTGCCAGCAGCTTAGTAGGACAGACCCAGTACTTC
CDR3aa: CASSLVGQTQYF
abundance: few
j_gene: TRBJ2-5
d_gene: NA
v_gene: TRBV7-8

CDR3nt: TGTGCCAGTAGTACCTACAGGGACTCTGGGGCCAACGTCCTGACTTTC
CDR3aa: CASSTYRDSGANVLTF
abundance: few
j_gene: TRBJ2-6
d_gene: NA
v_gene: TRBV19

CDR3nt: TGTGCCAGCACCATTGGAGGGGGGAACACTGAAGCTTTCTTT
CDR3aa: CASTIGGGNTEAFF
abundance: few
j_gene: TRBJ1-1
d_gene: NA
v_gene: TRBV25-1

CDR3nt: TGCAGCGTTGGGGGTCGGGGCTCGGATCCCCAGCATTTT
CDR3aa: CSVGGRGSDPQHF
abundance: NA
j_gene: TRBJ1-5
d_gene: NA
v_gene: TRBV29-1

CDR3nt: TGTGCCAGCAGCGGGGGGGACGTAGCTTATGGCTACACCTTC
CDR3aa: CASSGGDVAYGYTF
abundance: few
j_gene: TRBJ1-2
d_gene: NA
v_gene: TRBV13

CDR3nt: TGCGCCAGCAGCTTGGAAGGGGCGCGGAATCAGCCCCAGCATTTT
CDR3aa: CASSLEGARNQPQHF
abundance: few
j_gene: TRBJ1-5
d_gene: NA
v_gene: TRBV5-1

CDR3nt: TGTGCCAGCAGTGAAGACAGGGGTGGACTGAGAGGCTACACCTTC
CDR3aa: CASSEDRGGLRGYTF
abundance: few
j_gene: TRBJ1-2
d_gene: TRBD1
v_gene: TRBV2

CDR3nt: TGTGCCAGCAGCCAATGGGGGACTAGGCTGTTTTTT
CDR3aa: CASSQWGTRLFF
abundance: NA
j_gene: TRBJ1-4
d_gene: NA
v_gene: TRBV3-1

CDR3nt: TGTGCCAGCAGTCAAACAGGGCCCGATGGCTACACCTTC
CDR3aa: CASSQTGPDGYTF
abundance: NA
j_gene: TRBJ1-2
d_gene: NA
v_gene: TRBV6-1

CDR3nt: TGTGCCAGCAGTAGACCGCCCCCTAGCACAGATACGCAGTATTTT
CDR3aa: CASSRPPPSTDTQYF
abundance: NA
j_gene: TRBJ2-3
d_gene: NA
v_gene: TRBV2

CDR3nt: TGTGCCAGCAGTCCAGGGGGCAAAGAGACCCAGTACTTC
CDR3aa: CASSPGGKETQYF
abundance: few
j_gene: TRBJ2-5
d_gene: TRBD1
v_gene: TRBV12-3/TRBV12-4

CDR3nt: TGTGCCAGCAGCCAAGATTGGTCAAATGAGCAGTTCTTC
CDR3aa: CASSQDWSNEQFF
abundance: NA
j_gene: TRBJ2-1
d_gene: NA
v_gene: TRBV4-2

CDR3nt: TGTGCCAGCAGCCAAGCCCCCAGGACAGGGTACAATGAGCAGTTCTTC
CDR3aa: CASSQAPRTGYNEQFF
abundance: NA
j_gene: TRBJ2-1
d_gene: TRBD1
v_gene: TRBV4-2

CDR3nt: TGCAGTGCTAGAGATCTCTTGTCAGGGCCTCGGGACAATGAGCAGTTCTTC
CDR3aa: CSARDLLSGPRDNEQFF
abundance: few
j_gene: TRBJ2-1
d_gene: NA
v_gene: TRBV20-1

CDR3nt: TGCAGTGCTAGAGATCCGGGACCACCCTACGAGCAGTACTTC
CDR3aa: CSARDPGPPYEQYF
abundance: NA
j_gene: TRBJ2-7
d_gene: NA
v_gene: TRBV20-1

CDR3nt: TGCGCCAGCAGCGTTCTCGGACTAGCGGATAGTCCCTACGAGCAGTACTTC
CDR3aa: CASSVLGLADSPYEQYF
abundance: NA
j_gene: TRBJ2-7
d_gene: TRBD2
v_gene: TRBV5-1

CDR3nt: TGTGCCAGCAGTTACGCCTCTGGGGCCAACGTCCTGACTTTC
CDR3aa: CASSYASGANVLTF
abundance: NA
j_gene: TRBJ2-6
d_gene: NA
v_gene: TRBV12-3/TRBV12-4

CDR3nt: TGTGCCAGCAGTTTAGCGCTTCGGCAGGGTGAGACCCAGTACTTC
CDR3aa: CASSLALRQGETQYF
abundance: NA
j_gene: TRBJ2-5
d_gene: NA
v_gene: TRBV12-3/TRBV12-4

CDR3nt: TGCGCCAGCAGCTCAAATTGGGGATTGGGCAATTCACCCCTCCACTTT
CDR3aa: CASSSNWGLGNSPLHF
abundance: NA
j_gene: TRBJ1-6
d_gene: NA
v_gene: TRBV5-1

CDR3nt: TGTGCCAGCAGCAAACTCCCTTGCGCGTTGAGCTATGGCTACACCTTC
CDR3aa: CASSKLPCALSYGYTF
abundance: NA
j_gene: TRBJ1-2
d_gene: NA
v_gene: TRBV21-1

CDR3nt: TGTGCCAGCAGCAAAGCGAAGGGCGGCGCCAAAAACATTCAGTACTTC
CDR3aa: CASSKAKGGAKNIQYF
abundance: NA
j_gene: TRBJ2-4
d_gene: NA
v_gene: TRBV21-1

CDR3nt: TGTGCCAGCAGCACCGGATGGCCGAACTCACCCCTCCACTTT
CDR3aa: CASSTGWPNSPLHF
abundance: NA
j_gene: TRBJ1-6
d_gene: NA
v_gene: TRBV7-9

CDR3nt: TGCGCCAGCAGCTTGGAAGGGACTAGAGGTCACAATGAGCAGTTCTTC
CDR3aa: CASSLEGTRGHNEQFF
abundance: few
j_gene: TRBJ2-1
d_gene: TRBD2
v_gene: TRBV5-1

CDR3nt: TGTGCCAGCAGCCCAGGGCAATTGGTTGAGACCCAGTACTTC
CDR3aa: CASSPGQLVETQYF
abundance: NA
j_gene: TRBJ2-5
d_gene: NA
v_gene: TRBV12-3/TRBV12-4

CDR3nt: TGCAGCGTTTGGCAGGGAAGACAATCGGGCTCTCGGCTCACAGATACGCAGTATTTT
CDR3aa: CSVWQGRQSGSRLTDTQYF
abundance: NA
j_gene: TRBJ2-3
d_gene: NA
v_gene: TRBV29-1

CDR3nt: TGTGCCAGCAGTTTGGCGAGTGGCATCAATCAGCCCCAGCATTTT
CDR3aa: CASSLASGINQPQHF
abundance: NA
j_gene: TRBJ1-5
d_gene: NA
v_gene: TRBV12-3/TRBV12-4

CDR3nt: TGTGCCAGCAGTCCATCGGCCCTGGACAGGGCAGACTCTGGAAACACCATATATTTT
CDR3aa: CASSPSALDRADSGNTIYF
abundance: few
j_gene: TRBJ1-3
d_gene: TRBD1
v_gene: TRBV2

CDR3nt: TGCAGTGCAATCCCGGAGAACACTGAAGCTTTCTTT
CDR3aa: CSAIPENTEAFF
abundance: NA
j_gene: TRBJ1-1
d_gene: NA
v_gene: TRBV20-1

CDR3nt: TGTGCCAGCAGCTCCCGGGAGGAGAGTTCGTACGAGCAGTACTTC
CDR3aa: CASSSREESSYEQYF
abundance: NA
j_gene: TRBJ2-7
d_gene: TRBD2
v_gene: TRBV12-3/TRBV12-4

CDR3nt: TGCGCCAGCAGCCCCCCTTGGCGGGGTAGCAAAAACATTCAGTACTTC
CDR3aa: CASSPPWRGSKNIQYF
abundance: NA
j_gene: TRBJ2-4
d_gene: NA
v_gene: TRBV4-1